Each of the 14 T cell receptor beta chains below was sequenced from the same sample in a study of blood T cell repertoires in COVID-19. The table came from immunoSEQ multiplex PCR; TCRdb's copy has only in-frame clones and leaves some out. In the table there are approximately 250,000 clones, roughly 80% of which are singletons. The sequenced material came from peripheral blood. These receptors were obtained from a man aged 60 to 69 who had recovered from COVID-19.

The CDR3 here is CASSPNRDRVNYGYTF. CDR3 sequence (DNA): TGTGCCAGCTCACCCAATCGGGACAGGGTAAACTATGGCTACACCTTC. The V gene is TRBV18, the J gene TRBJ1-2, with TRBD1 identical over 9 bases. V trimming: 3 bases; J trimming: 2 bases; junction bases outside the gene matches: 7. Germline CDR1 and CDR2: KGHSH and LQKENI. This CDR3 region has 16 residues. The variable domain in full, with the rest retrieved from reference TRBV18 and TRBJ1-2, is NAGVMQNPRHLVRRRGQEARLRCSPMKGHSHVYWYRQLPEEGLKFMVYLQKENIIDESGMPKERFSAEFPKEGPSILRIQQVVRGDSAAYFCASSPNRDRVNYGYTFGSGTRLTVV.

The J gene is TRBJ2-5, the V gene TRBV14; 11 positions match TRBD1. This CDR3 is built from 15 residues. The trim removed 5 bases at V and 5 bases at J, leaving 7 bases unmatched. Germline CDR1 SGHDN, CDR2 FVKESK. CDR3 in DNA: TGTGCCAGCAGCAAAGGACAGGGGGCGCGGGAGACCCAGTACTTC. Translation: CASSKGQGARETQYF.

The chain is built from TRBV3-1 (or the pseudogene TRBV3-2) and TRBJ2-5; weak D call: TRBD2 (6 bases). Trimming stripped 1 base from V and 6 bases from J, with 9 bases between. Germline V CDR1 and CDR2: LGHDT, YNNKEL (reference sequence). The CDR3 covers 13 residues. The chain's CDR3 is CASSQGRGQTQYF. DNA for the CDR3: TGTGCCAGCAGCCAAGGGAGGGGTCAGACCCAGTACTTC.

The CDR3: CASSNRGVDTEAFF. In nucleotides, the CDR3 is TGCGCCAGCAGCAACCGGGGGGTCGACACTGAAGCTTTCTTT. The chain has TRBV5-1 and TRBJ1-1, with TRBD1 as a possible D gene (5 bases). Per the germline V gene, CDR1 is SGHRS and CDR2 is YFSETQ. CDR3 length: 14 residues. V was cut by 4 bases and J by 3 bases, with 13 bases left in between.

The V and J genes are TRBV5-1 and TRBJ1-1, with D possibly TRBD1 on 6 matching bases. This CDR3 has 14 residues. Germline-derived CDR1 and CDR2 are SGHRS and YFSETQ. Trimming shortened V by 0 bases and J by 4 bases, and 10 bases separated the two germline ends. CDR3 nucleotides: TGCGCCAGCAGCTTGGAACAGGGTCGCACTGAAGCTTTCTTT. Translated, it gives CASSLEQGRTEAFF. The variable domain in full, completed from reference TRBV5-1 and TRBJ1-1, reads KAGVTQTPRYLIKTRGQQVTLSCSPISGHRSVSWYQQTPGQGLQFLFEYFSETQRNKGNFPGRFSGRQFSNSRSEMNVSTLELGDSALYLCASSLEQGRTEAFFGQGTRLTVV.

This chain connects TRBV3-1 (or the pseudogene TRBV3-2) to TRBJ1-2; D gene unclear. V was cut by 2 bases and J by 8 bases, with 24 bases left in between. Germline V lookup: CDR1 LGHDT, CDR2 YNNKEL (reference sequence). This CDR3 has 17 amino acids. The CDR3 region is CASSQNPTLWSSGGYTF. The DNA of the CDR3 is TGTGCCAGCAGCCAAAACCCGACCCTATGGTCGAGCGGGGGCTACACCTTC.

The chain employs TRBV10-2 and TRBJ2-5; the match to TRBD2 covers 15 bases. Germline V gene data show CDR1 as WSHSY and CDR2 as SAAADI. V lost 2 bases to trimming and J lost 7 bases; unmatched junction nucleotides: 11. This CDR3 region has 18 residues. In nucleotides, the CDR3 is TGCGCCAGCAGTGAGCGGTCGGGGGGACTAGCGGGGGGCCGGACCCAGTACTTC. Residues: CASSERSGGLAGGRTQYF.

The chain joins TRBV11-3 to TRBJ2-2; D ambiguous. The CDR3 is 13 residues long. V lost 3 bases and J lost 5, with 7 bases in between. Germline V CDR1 and CDR2: SGHNT, YENEEA. The CDR3 coding sequence is TGTGCCAGCAGCTTTACAGCTACCGGGGAGCTGTTTTTT. Its translation is CASSFTATGELFF.

The chain uses TRBV6-5 and TRBJ2-7; D not resolved. Germline CDR1 MNHEY, CDR2 SVGAGI. CDR3 size: 13 residues. Trimming took off 5 bases at V and 6 bases at J, with 14 bases between the two ends. The CDR3 DNA is TGTGCCAGCAGTCCCACCGGTCAAACCGAGCAGTACTTC. It translates to CASSPTGQTEQYF.

In the case of this clone: This may be a read error: a much more frequent sequence differs by one nucleotide. This rearrangement joins TRBV7-2 to TRBJ2-2; no definite D call. The ends were cut back, 1 base at V and 0 bases at J, with 6 bases in the middle. Germline assignment: CDR1 SGHTA and CDR2 FQGNSA. CDR3 size: 15 residues. The CDR3 is CASSLVQTNTGELFF. DNA of the CDR3: TGTGCCAGCAGCTTAGTGCAGACGAACACCGGGGAGCTGTTTTTT.

This clone has just a few counts. The gene calls are TRBV2 and TRBJ1-4; 8 nucleotides line up with TRBD1. Germline CDR1 and CDR2: SNHLY and FYNNEI. The junction had 2 bases not matched to a gene; V was cut back by 2 bases and J by 3 bases. The CDR3 totals 15 residues. CDR3 nucleotides: TGTGCCAGCAGTGAACAGGGGGCCCCTAATGAAAAACTGTTTTTT. The encoded protein is CASSEQGAPNEKLFF.

The chain uses TRBV2 and TRBJ2-5; D is undetermined. The CDR3 runs to 15 residues. The V end lost 2 bases, the J end lost 4 bases, and 14 bases lay between the germline ends. CDR1 is SNHLY and CDR2 is FYNNEI in the germline V gene. The CDR3 loop is CASSESYSPAETQYF. CDR3 nucleotides: TGTGCCAGCAGTGAATCCTACAGCCCCGCAGAGACCCAGTACTTC.

V is TRBV2 and J is TRBJ2-1; TRBD1 might be the D (5 bases). V shed 2 bases and J shed 8 bases, with 10 bases lying between them. CDR1 SNHLY and CDR2 FYNNEI come from the germline V gene. This CDR3 is built from 13 residues. DNA of the CDR3: TGTGCCAGCAGTGAACAGGGAATGGATGAGCAGTTCTTC. Its protein product is CASSEQGMDEQFF.

The rearrangement uses TRBV10-3 and TRBJ2-7, with 14 bases identical to TRBD2. This CDR3 has 15 residues. CDR1 is ENHRY and CDR2 is SYGVKD in the germline V gene. V shed 6 bases and J 6 bases; nucleotides not matched to a gene: 7. The CDR3: CAIRDPGLAGVEQYF. In DNA, the CDR3 is TGTGCCATCAGGGATCCGGGACTAGCGGGAGTCGAGCAGTACTTC.